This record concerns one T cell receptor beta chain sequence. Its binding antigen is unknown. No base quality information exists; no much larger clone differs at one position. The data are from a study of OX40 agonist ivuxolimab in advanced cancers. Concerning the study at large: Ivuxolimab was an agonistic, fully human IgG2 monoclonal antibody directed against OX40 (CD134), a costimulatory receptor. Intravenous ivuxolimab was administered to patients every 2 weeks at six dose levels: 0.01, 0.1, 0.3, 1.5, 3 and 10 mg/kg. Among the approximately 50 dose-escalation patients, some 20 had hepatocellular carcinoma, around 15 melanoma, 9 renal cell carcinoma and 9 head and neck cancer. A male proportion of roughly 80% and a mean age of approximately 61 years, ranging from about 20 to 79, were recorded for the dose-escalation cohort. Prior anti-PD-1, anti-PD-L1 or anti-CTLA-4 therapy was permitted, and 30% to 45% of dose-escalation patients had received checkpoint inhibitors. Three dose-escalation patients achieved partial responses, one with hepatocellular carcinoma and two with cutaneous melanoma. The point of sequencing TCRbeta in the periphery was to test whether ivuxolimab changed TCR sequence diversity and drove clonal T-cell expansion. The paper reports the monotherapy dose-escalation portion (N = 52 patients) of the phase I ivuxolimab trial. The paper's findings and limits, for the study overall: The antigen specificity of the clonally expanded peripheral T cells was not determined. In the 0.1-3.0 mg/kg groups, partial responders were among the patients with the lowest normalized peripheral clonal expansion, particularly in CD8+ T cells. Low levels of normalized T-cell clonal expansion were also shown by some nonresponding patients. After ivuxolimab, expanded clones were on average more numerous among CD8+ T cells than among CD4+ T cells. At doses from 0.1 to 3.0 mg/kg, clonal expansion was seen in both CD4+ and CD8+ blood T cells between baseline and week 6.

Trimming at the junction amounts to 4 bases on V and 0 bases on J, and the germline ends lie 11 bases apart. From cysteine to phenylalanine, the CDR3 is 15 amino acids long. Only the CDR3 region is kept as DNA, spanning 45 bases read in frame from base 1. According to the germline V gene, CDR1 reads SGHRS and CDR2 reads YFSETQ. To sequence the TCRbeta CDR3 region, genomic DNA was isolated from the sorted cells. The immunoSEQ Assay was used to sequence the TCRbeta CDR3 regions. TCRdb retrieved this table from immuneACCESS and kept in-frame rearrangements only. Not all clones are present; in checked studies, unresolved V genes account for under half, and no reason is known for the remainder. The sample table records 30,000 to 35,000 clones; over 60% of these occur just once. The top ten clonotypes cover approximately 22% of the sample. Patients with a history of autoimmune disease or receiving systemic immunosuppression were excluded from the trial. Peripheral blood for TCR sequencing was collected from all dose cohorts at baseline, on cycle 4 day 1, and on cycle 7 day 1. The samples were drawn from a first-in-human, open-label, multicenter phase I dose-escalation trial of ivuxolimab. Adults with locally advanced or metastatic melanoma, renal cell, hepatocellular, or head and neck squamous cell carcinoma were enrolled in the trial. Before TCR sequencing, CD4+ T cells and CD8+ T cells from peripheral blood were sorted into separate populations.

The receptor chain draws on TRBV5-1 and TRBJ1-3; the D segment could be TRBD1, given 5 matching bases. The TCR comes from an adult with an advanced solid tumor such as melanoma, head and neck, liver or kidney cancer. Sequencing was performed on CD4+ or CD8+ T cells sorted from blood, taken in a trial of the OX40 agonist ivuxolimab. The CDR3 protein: CASSPGLHSGNTIYF. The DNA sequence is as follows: TGCGCCAGCAGCCCAGGGCTTCACTCTGGAAACACCATATATTTT.